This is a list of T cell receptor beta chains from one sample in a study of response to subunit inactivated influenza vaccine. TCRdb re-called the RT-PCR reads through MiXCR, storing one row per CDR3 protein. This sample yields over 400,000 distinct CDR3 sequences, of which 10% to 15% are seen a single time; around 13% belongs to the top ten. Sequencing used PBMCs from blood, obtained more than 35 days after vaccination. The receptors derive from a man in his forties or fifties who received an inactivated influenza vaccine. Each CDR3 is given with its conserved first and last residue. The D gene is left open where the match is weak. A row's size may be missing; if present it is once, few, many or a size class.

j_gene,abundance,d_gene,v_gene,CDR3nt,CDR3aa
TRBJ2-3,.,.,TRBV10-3,TGTGCCATCAAGAACCAGGGGAAACGCACAGATACGCAGTATTTT,CAIKNQGKRTDTQYF
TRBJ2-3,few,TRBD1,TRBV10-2,TGCGCCAGCAGTGACTATGGGACAGGGACGAATACGCAGTATTTT,CASSDYGTGTNTQYF
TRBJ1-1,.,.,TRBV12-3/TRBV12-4,TGTGCCAGCAGTTTAGTTCAGGGGTTGAACACTGAAGCTTTCTTT,CASSLVQGLNTEAFF
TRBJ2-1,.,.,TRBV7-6,TGTGCCAGCAGCTTAAGCGTCGTTCCCAGAAACAATGAGCAGTTCTTC,CASSLSVVPRNNEQFF
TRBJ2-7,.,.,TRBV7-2,TGTGCCAGCAGCTGGGGATCCGAGCAGTACTTC,CASSWGSEQYF
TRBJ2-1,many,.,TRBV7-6,TGTGCCAGCAGCTTTATCGACAATGAGCAGTTCTTC,CASSFIDNEQFF
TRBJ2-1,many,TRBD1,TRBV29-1,TGCAGCGTTGATAGGTCGGGACAGGGGGCTGAGCAGTTCTTC,CSVDRSGQGAEQFF
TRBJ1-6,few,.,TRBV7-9,TGTGCCAGCAGCCCAACAGACGGTTCACCCCTCCACTTT,CASSPTDGSPLHF
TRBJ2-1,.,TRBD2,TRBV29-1,TGCAGCGTTGAAGTTTTGAGCGGGAGTTACAATGAGCAGTTCTTC,CSVEVLSGSYNEQFF
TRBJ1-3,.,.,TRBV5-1,TGCGCCAGCAGCTTGGATGGGTTCCCCTCTGGAAACACCATATATTTT,CASSLDGFPSGNTIYF
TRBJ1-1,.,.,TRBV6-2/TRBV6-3,TGTGCCAGCACCATCAGGGCCGGGGGGGAAGCTTTCTTT,CASTIRAGGEAFF
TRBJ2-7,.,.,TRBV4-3,TGCGCCAGCAGCCAAGAACACAGTACCCCCTACGAGCAGTACTTC,CASSQEHSTPYEQYF
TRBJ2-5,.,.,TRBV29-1,TGCAGCGTTGAAGTCGGGCAGGTCGGGGGGACCCAGTACTTC,CSVEVGQVGGTQYF
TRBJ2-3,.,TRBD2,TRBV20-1,TGCAGTGCTCTAGCGTTCCAGCGGGGGGGCCAGGATACGCAGTATTTT,CSALAFQRGGQDTQYF
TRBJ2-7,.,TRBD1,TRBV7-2,TGTGCCAGCAGCTTAGCGGTTTACCCGGGACAGGGGGCTCGGGACGAGCAGTACTTC,CASSLAVYPGQGARDEQYF
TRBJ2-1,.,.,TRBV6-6,TGTGCCAGCAGTCGAGGCCTCGAGCAGTTCTTC,CASSRGLEQFF
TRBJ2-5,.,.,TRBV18,TGTGCCAGCTCACAGGGGACAAGCAGGGAGACCCAGTACTTC,CASSQGTSRETQYF
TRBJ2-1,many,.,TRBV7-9,TGTGCCAGCAGCTTACAGGGTGAGCAGTTCTTC,CASSLQGEQFF
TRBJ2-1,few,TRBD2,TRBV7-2,TGTGCCAGCAGCCCCCGAGCGGGAGGGTACAATGAGCAGTTCTTC,CASSPRAGGYNEQFF
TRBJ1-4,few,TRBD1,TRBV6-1,TGTGCCAGCAGACAGGGGGCAACTAATGAAAAACTGTTTTTT,CASRQGATNEKLFF
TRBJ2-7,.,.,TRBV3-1,TGTGCCAGCGCTAGCGACTACGAGCAGTACTTC,CASASDYEQYF
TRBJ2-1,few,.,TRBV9,TGTGCCAGCAGCGTAGGTCCTGGGAGAGGTTCCTACAATGAGCAGTTCTTC,CASSVGPGRGSYNEQFF
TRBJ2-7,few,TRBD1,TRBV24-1,TGTGCCACCAGTGGCCGGGGACAGGGACTCGAGCAGTACTTC,CATSGRGQGLEQYF
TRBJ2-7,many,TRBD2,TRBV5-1,TGCGCCAGCAGTTCGGGACTAGCGGGGAGCTACGAGCAGTACTTC,CASSSGLAGSYEQYF
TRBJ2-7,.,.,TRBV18,TGTGCCAGCTCACCAGGGCGCCACACCTCCTACGAGCAGTACTTC,CASSPGRHTSYEQYF